These T cell receptor beta chains were read from a single sample in a study of response to subunit inactivated influenza vaccine. TCRdb called the RT-PCR reads again in MiXCR, with one record for every CDR3 protein. The repertoire consists of about 500,000 distinct CDR3 sequences, with 7.2% occurring once and the leading ten covering around 13%. The sample in question was PBMCs from blood, obtained roughly 24 months after vaccination. These receptors were taken from a man between 50 and 70 years old who received an inactivated influenza vaccine. Both conserved end residues are part of each CDR3. D genes are given only for firm matches. The size field is filled for only some rows; it gives once, few, many or a size class.

j_gene,v_gene,abundance,d_gene,CDR3aa,CDR3nt
TRBJ2-7,TRBV27,many,TRBD2,CASSLSASGTYEQYF,TGTGCCAGCAGTTTGTCGGCTAGCGGAACCTACGAGCAGTACTTC
TRBJ2-2,TRBV12-3/TRBV12-4,few,.,CASSVGTNTGELFF,TGTGCCAGCAGTGTAGGGACGAACACCGGGGAGCTGTTTTTT
TRBJ2-1,TRBV24-1,.,.,CATSDPRGGANSYNEQFF,TGTGCCACCAGTGACCCTCGTGGTGGAGCGAACTCCTACAATGAGCAGTTCTTC
TRBJ1-1,TRBV5-1,many,.,CASRLQLGNTEAFF,TGCGCCAGCAGGCTCCAGCTGGGAAACACTGAAGCTTTCTTT
TRBJ1-5,TRBV4-3,few,.,CASSQDASNQPQHF,TGCGCCAGCAGCCAAGATGCTAGCAATCAGCCCCAGCATTTT
TRBJ2-2,TRBV29-1,.,.,CSSRVPTGELFF,TGCAGCTCGAGAGTCCCCACCGGGGAGCTGTTTTTT
TRBJ1-3,TRBV20-1,.,TRBD1,CSAADRTLYSGNTIYF,TGCAGTGCGGCGGACAGGACCCTTTACTCTGGAAACACCATATATTTT
TRBJ2-3,TRBV30,.,.,CAWGGPDTQYF,TGTGCCTGGGGGGGGCCAGATACGCAGTATTTT
TRBJ2-1,TRBV20-1,few,TRBD2,CSLTSVYEQFF,TGCAGCCTTACTAGCGTCTATGAGCAGTTCTTC
TRBJ2-6,TRBV5-6,.,.,CASSPLAGRSGANVLTF,TGTGCCAGCAGCCCCCTCGCAGGGCGGTCTGGGGCCAACGTCCTGACTTTC
TRBJ1-2,TRBV10-3,few,.,CAISDSNYGYTF,TGTGCCATTTCTGACAGCAACTATGGCTACACCTTC
TRBJ2-5,TRBV7-2,.,.,CASSLHRAQETQYF,TGTGCCAGCAGCTTACACAGAGCCCAAGAGACCCAGTACTTC
TRBJ2-3,TRBV14,many,.,CASSLGGRRQRDTQYF,TGTGCCAGCAGCCTAGGAGGGCGTAGGCAGAGAGATACGCAGTATTTT
TRBJ2-7,TRBV12-3/TRBV12-4,many,.,CASSYVRDSEQYF,TGTGCCAGCAGCTACGTGCGGGATAGCGAGCAGTACTTC
TRBJ1-2,TRBV20-1,many,TRBD1,CSARDGTEYGYTF,TGCAGTGCTAGAGACGGGACAGAATATGGCTACACCTTC
TRBJ1-2,TRBV5-1,many,TRBD1,CASSEPGQTLGYTF,TGCGCCAGCAGCGAACCGGGACAGACACTTGGCTACACCTTC
TRBJ2-7,TRBV5-6,.,TRBD1,CASGPGTVSYEQYF,TGTGCCAGCGGCCCCGGGACAGTCTCCTACGAGCAGTACTTC
TRBJ2-7,TRBV5-8,many,TRBD1,CASSLGTGLYEQYF,TGTGCCAGCAGCTTAGGGACAGGACTCTACGAGCAGTACTTC
TRBJ2-2,TRBV28,few,.,CASSLVQGIGSDTGELFF,TGTGCCAGCAGTTTGGTACAGGGTATCGGGTCGGACACCGGGGAGCTGTTTTTT
TRBJ1-4,TRBV12-3/TRBV12-4,few,.,CASSLAGTWDEKLFF,TGTGCCAGCAGTTTAGCCGGGACATGGGATGAAAAACTGTTTTTT
TRBJ2-3,TRBV9,.,.,CASSVHGAGVTQYF,TGTGCCAGCAGCGTTCACGGAGCAGGAGTTACGCAGTATTTT
TRBJ2-3,TRBV7-9,.,.,CASSPVAVSTDTQYF,TGTGCCAGCAGCCCGGTAGCGGTTAGCACAGATACGCAGTATTTT